At least ten counts were recorded for the clone carrying this TCR beta chain. This record comes from a study of T-cell reconstitution after alpha-beta-depleted transplantation in children. From germline, CDR1 is MGHRA and CDR2 YSYEKL. Trimming pared 0 bases from V and 0 bases from J, leaving 10 bases between. The CDR3 consists of 16 residues. Using unique molecular identifiers, the investigators prepared the TCRbeta library. MiXCR, applied by TCRdb to the PCR reads, yields one record per CDR3 protein. The data hold 75,000 to 100,000 distinct CDR3 sequences, with roughly 8.3% observed a single time. The chain combines TRBV4-1 with TRBJ2-3, with TRBD2 as a possible D gene (7 bases). Here the sequenced sample was PBMCs from the stem cell graft donor, taken from the stem cell graft. The clonotype comes from a human donor who donated a stem cell graft to a child with congenital amegakaryocytic thrombocytopenia. DNA for the CDR3: TGCGCCAGCAGCCAAGATCGGGGGGCTAGCACAGATACGCAGTATTTT. This encodes CASSQDRGASTDTQYF.